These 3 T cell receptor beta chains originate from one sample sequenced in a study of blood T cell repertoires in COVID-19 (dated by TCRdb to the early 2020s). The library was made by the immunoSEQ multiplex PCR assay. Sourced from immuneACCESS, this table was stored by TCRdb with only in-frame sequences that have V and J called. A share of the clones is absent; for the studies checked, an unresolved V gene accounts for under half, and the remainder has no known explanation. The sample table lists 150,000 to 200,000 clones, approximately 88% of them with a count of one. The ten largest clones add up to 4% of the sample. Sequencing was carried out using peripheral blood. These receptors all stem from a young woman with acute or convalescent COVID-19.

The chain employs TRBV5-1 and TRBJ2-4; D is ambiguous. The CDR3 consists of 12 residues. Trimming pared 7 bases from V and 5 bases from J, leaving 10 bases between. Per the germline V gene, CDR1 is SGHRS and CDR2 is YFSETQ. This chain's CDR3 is CASGDEQNIQYF. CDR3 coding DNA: TGCGCCAGCGGAGACGAACAAAACATTCAGTACTTC.

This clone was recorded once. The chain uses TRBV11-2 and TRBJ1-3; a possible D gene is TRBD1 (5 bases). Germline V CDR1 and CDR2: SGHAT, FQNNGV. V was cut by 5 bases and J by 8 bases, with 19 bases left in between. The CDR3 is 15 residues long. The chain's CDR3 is CASSPSQGGIDTIYF. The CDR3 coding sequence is TGTGCCAGCAGCCCCTCCCAGGGAGGGATAGACACCATATATTTT.

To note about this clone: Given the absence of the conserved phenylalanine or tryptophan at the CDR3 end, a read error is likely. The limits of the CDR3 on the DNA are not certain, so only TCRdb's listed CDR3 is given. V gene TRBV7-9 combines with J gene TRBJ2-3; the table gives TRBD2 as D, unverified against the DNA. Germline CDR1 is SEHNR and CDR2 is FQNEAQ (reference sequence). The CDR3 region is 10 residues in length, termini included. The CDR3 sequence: CASSAGRRAT.